What follows are 6 T cell receptor beta chains derived from one specimen sequenced in a study of T-cell memory formation after mild COVID-19. TCRdb used MiXCR to reprocess the 5' RACE reads, holding one entry per CDR3 protein. The table has under 550,000 distinct CDR3 sequences, 18% seen once; the top ten hold 12%. The sample comprised PBMCs or a T cell subset sorted from them (not recorded which). The receptor set was obtained from an adult woman who had mild COVID-19 (a few samples of this study predate the infection). Cell type and time point are not known.

This clonotype turned up a few times. V usage is TRBV15 and J usage is TRBJ2-1, with 14 bases lining up with TRBD2. In germline, CDR1 is LNHNV, CDR2 YYDKDF (reference sequence). With 3 bases clipped from V and 7 bases from J, the junction kept 2 bases outside the gene matches. There are 15 residues in the CDR3. The CDR3 nucleotides are TGTGCCACCAGCAGGACTAGCGGGAGGGCGAATGAGCAGTTCTTC. Translating gives CATSRTSGRANEQFF.

This clonotype has more than one count but fewer than ten. The CDR3 bases are TGCGCCAGCACCAGGACTAGCGGGAGCACAGATACGCAGTATTTT. Protein: CASTRTSGSTDTQYF. The gene calls are TRBV4-1 and TRBJ2-3; 11 bases map to TRBD2. CDR1 MGHRA and CDR2 YSYEKL come from the germline V gene. The V gene end was trimmed by 7 bases and the J gene end by 0 bases; junction bases not matched to a gene: 3. CDR3 length: 15 residues.

The chain has TRBV11-1 and TRBJ1-1, with 7 bases identical to TRBD1. J lost 0 bases, V lost 4 bases, and 8 bases had no gene match. This CDR3 contains 16 residues. In germline, CDR1 is SGHAT, CDR2 FQDESV (reference sequence). The CDR3 here is CASSSPGQPMNTEAFF. DNA for the CDR3: TGTGCCAGCAGCTCGCCGGGACAGCCTATGAACACTGAAGCTTTCTTT.

In this sample, this clonotype turned up a few times. The J gene is TRBJ1-2, the V gene TRBV12-3 or TRBV12-4; a possible D gene is TRBD1 (6 bases). The CDR3 sequence is 14 residues long. V dropped 7 bases and J dropped 8 bases, with 20 bases sitting between them. CDR3 coding DNA: TGTGCCAGCAAAGGCGTCGGGGACATCCCCGGCTACACCTTC. Translation: CASKGVGDIPGYTF.

The V gene is TRBV4-3, the J gene TRBJ2-3; D unresolved. The length of the CDR3 is 13 residues. CDR1 and CDR2 from the germline V gene are LGHNA and YSLEER. V was clipped by 4 bases and J by 4 bases, with 9 bases between them. CDR3 sequence (DNA): TGCGCCAGCAGCCTCGATCAAGCAGATACGCAGTATTTT. It specifies CASSLDQADTQYF.

This clonotype was seen a handful of times. V gene TRBV6-5 combines with J gene TRBJ2-1, with 9 bases aligning to TRBD1. CDR1 MNHEY and CDR2 SVGAGI come from the germline V gene. V gave up 5 bases and J gave up 4 bases; unmatched junction bases: 6. The CDR3 is 15 residues long. The CDR3 DNA follows: TGTGCCAGCAGTCCGACAGGGGGTTGGTACAATGAGCAGTTCTTC. Translating gives CASSPTGGWYNEQFF.